These T cell receptor beta chains were read from a single sample in a study of CD8 T cells in Susac syndrome. In TCRdb, the immunoSEQ multiplex PCR reads were re-called with MiXCR into one record per CDR3 protein. The sample contains about 190,000 distinct CDR3 sequences, approximately 93% of which appear only once. Material: CD4+ T cells from PBMCs. The receptor set was obtained from a human donor in good health. The CDR3 runs from the conserved cysteine through the conserved F or W. A D gene is named only where the DNA matches it firmly. Clone size is stated in some rows and not others, as once, few, many or a class when expanded.

cdr3_aa cdr3_nt j_call d_call clone_size v_call
CASSRLETLFF TGTGCCAGTAGTCGGCTGGAGACGCTGTTTTTT TRBJ2-2 NA NA TRBV19
CSVAGRNTDTQYF TGCAGCGTCGCGGGACGAAACACAGATACGCAGTATTTT TRBJ2-3 NA NA TRBV29-1
CASSRIQGDGNQPQHF TGTGCCAGCAGCCGTATACAGGGCGATGGCAATCAGCCCCAGCATTTT TRBJ1-5 NA once TRBV6-6
CASRPLGGRGLNEQFF TGTGCCAGCAGACCACTTGGGGGGCGGGGGCTAAATGAGCAGTTCTTC TRBJ2-1 NA NA TRBV27
CASSLSPGTTEAFF TGCGCCAGCAGCCTGAGCCCTGGGACCACTGAAGCTTTCTTT TRBJ1-1 NA NA TRBV5-1
CASSQDRIQGKEYGYTF TGTGCCAGCAGCCAAGACCGTATCCAGGGAAAGGAGTATGGCTACACCTTC TRBJ1-2 NA NA TRBV14
CASSWDSINQPQHF TGTGCCAGCAGTTGGGACAGCATTAATCAGCCCCAGCATTTT TRBJ1-5 TRBD1 NA TRBV6-2/TRBV6-3
CASSQVGTVSYEQYF TGTGCCAGCAGCCAGGTAGGGACAGTCTCCTACGAGCAGTACTTC TRBJ2-7 TRBD1 NA TRBV28
CSVPHSGTGWTSTDTQYF TGCAGCGTTCCCCACTCCGGGACAGGGTGGACTAGCACAGATACGCAGTATTTT TRBJ2-3 TRBD1 NA TRBV29-1
CASSSNRGTDTQYF TGTGCCAGCAGCTCGAACAGGGGCACAGATACGCAGTATTTT TRBJ2-3 NA NA TRBV14
CSVALAGGPGEQFF TGCAGCGTGGCCCTAGCGGGGGGGCCCGGTGAGCAGTTCTTC TRBJ2-1 TRBD2 NA TRBV29-1
CASSSGPPVQYF TGTGCCAGCAGTTCCGGACCCCCGGTGCAGTACTTC TRBJ2-7 NA NA TRBV28
CASRPVGPHEQFF TGTGCCAGCAGACCCGTCGGGCCCCATGAGCAGTTCTTC TRBJ2-1 NA NA TRBV12-3/TRBV12-4
CASSGQRNQPQHF TGTGCCAGTAGTGGACAGCGCAATCAGCCCCAGCATTTT TRBJ1-5 NA NA TRBV19
CSVGAGKGRNTGELFF TGCAGCGTTGGCGCAGGGAAAGGCCGAAACACCGGGGAGCTGTTTTTT TRBJ2-2 NA NA TRBV29-1
CASIRTGTSLNNEQFF TGTGCCAGCATCCGGACAGGTACTTCTCTTAACAATGAGCAGTTCTTC TRBJ2-1 TRBD1 NA TRBV7-2
CASSQLGGRNTEAFF TGTGCCAGCAGCCAACTCGGGGGGAGGAACACTGAAGCTTTCTTT TRBJ1-1 NA NA TRBV4-2
CASSQPGPFQETQYF TGTGCCAGCAGCCAGCCCGGACCATTCCAAGAGACCCAGTACTTC TRBJ2-5 NA NA TRBV7-2
CAVAGQETQYF TGTGCCGTCGCAGGCCAAGAGACCCAGTACTTC TRBJ2-5 NA NA TRBV6-2/TRBV6-3
CASSQTGEQYF TGCGCCAGCAGCCAGACAGGGGAGCAGTACTTC TRBJ2-7 TRBD1 NA TRBV5-1
CASSFQRPRPSGGAVKETQYF TGTGCCAGCAGTTTTCAGCGGCCCCGGCCTAGCGGGGGGGCGGTTAAAGAGACCCAGTACTTC TRBJ2-5 TRBD2 NA TRBV28
CASSVGPGGSLSPLHF TGTGCCAGCAGCGTAGGCCCCGGGGGGTCACTTTCACCCCTCCACTTT TRBJ1-6 NA NA TRBV9
CASRPDGLGAEAFF TGTGCCAGCAGACCGGACGGTTTGGGAGCTGAAGCTTTCTTT TRBJ1-1 NA NA TRBV12-3/TRBV12-4
CASSLAAEQYF TGTGCCAGCAGCTTAGCGGCCGAGCAGTACTTC TRBJ2-7 NA few TRBV7-9
CASSFPSERTERLGNQPQHF TGTGCCAGCAGTTTTCCCTCGGAGCGGACGGAACGGTTGGGCAATCAGCCCCAGCATTTT TRBJ1-5 NA NA TRBV28
CASPGIRGRHQPQHF TGTGCCAGCCCGGGTATTCGGGGGAGGCATCAGCCCCAGCATTTT TRBJ1-5 NA NA TRBV19
CASSSSEWNEQFF TGTGCCAGCAGCTCTTCTGAGTGGAATGAGCAGTTCTTC TRBJ2-1 NA NA TRBV7-2
CASSQRGGRETQYF TGCGCCAGCAGCCAAAGGGGGGGACGGGAGACCCAGTACTTC TRBJ2-5 NA NA TRBV4-3
CSARGLLSTGELFF TGCAGTGCTAGGGGACTCCTGAGCACCGGGGAGCTGTTTTTT TRBJ2-2 NA NA TRBV20-1
CATSDLATGGPRELFF TGTGCCACCAGTGATTTGGCGACAGGGGGCCCCAGGGAGCTGTTTTTT TRBJ2-2 TRBD1 NA TRBV24-1
CASSRDRGYGYTF TGTGCCAGCAGCCGGGACCGAGGGTATGGCTACACCTTC TRBJ1-2 NA NA TRBV7-9
CASSQGRLNTEAFF TGTGCCAGCAGCCAGGGACGGCTCAACACTGAAGCTTTCTTT TRBJ1-1 NA NA TRBV3-1
CASSVVDRSSYNEQFF TGTGCCAGCAGCGTAGTTGACAGGAGCTCCTACAATGAGCAGTTCTTC TRBJ2-1 NA NA TRBV9
CASSLRRTGTEAFF TGTGCCAGCAGTCTCCGACGAACGGGGACTGAAGCTTTCTTT TRBJ1-1 NA NA TRBV27
CASSPRGTLSSYNEQFF TGTGCCAGCAGTCCCCGGGGGACCTTAAGCTCCTACAATGAGCAGTTCTTC TRBJ2-1 NA NA TRBV6-2/TRBV6-3
CASSPGQGNNSPLHF TGTGCCAGCAGCCCGGGCCAAGGGAATAATTCACCCCTCCACTTT TRBJ1-6 NA NA TRBV2
CASSPGGAQREQFF TGTGCCAGCAGCCCGGGGGGGGCACAGCGCGAGCAGTTCTTC TRBJ2-1 TRBD2 NA TRBV9
CASSLYRDTQYF TGCGCCAGCAGCTTGTATAGGGATACGCAGTATTTT TRBJ2-3 NA NA TRBV5-1
CAISSGQGSTEAFF TGTGCCATCAGCTCCGGACAGGGGAGCACTGAAGCTTTCTTT TRBJ1-1 TRBD1 NA TRBV10-3
CASSQDLNPGYNEQFF TGTGCCAGCAGCCAAGATCTAAACCCGGGCTACAATGAGCAGTTCTTC TRBJ2-1 NA NA TRBV4-2
CASSFGGNKDTQYF TGTGCCAGCAGTTTCGGGGGGAACAAAGATACGCAGTATTTT TRBJ2-3 TRBD2 NA TRBV28
CASSLRTIQQYF TGTGCCAGCAGCTTAAGAACAATCCAGCAGTACTTC TRBJ2-7 NA once TRBV7-2
CASSQDILAGNNEQFF TGTGCCAGCAGCCAAGACATATTGGCGGGGAACAATGAGCAGTTCTTC TRBJ2-1 NA NA TRBV4-2
CASSLSQGPGELFF TGTGCCAGCAGCTTGAGTCAAGGGCCCGGGGAGCTGTTTTTT TRBJ2-2 NA NA TRBV5-5
CASTSTGSYGYTF TGTGCCAGCACTTCGACGGGGAGCTATGGCTACACCTTC TRBJ1-2 NA NA TRBV6-5
CASSLEDTDTEAFF TGCGCCAGCAGCTTGGAAGACACGGACACTGAAGCTTTCTTT TRBJ1-1 NA NA TRBV5-1
CASSPSQKGIQYF TGTGCCAGCAGCCCAAGCCAGAAGGGGATTCAGTACTTC TRBJ2-4 NA NA TRBV7-9
CASSTTWDSEQFF TGTGCCAGCAGTACCACTTGGGATAGTGAGCAGTTCTTC TRBJ2-1 NA NA TRBV6-6
CSVEVRGTDTQYF TGCAGCGTTGAAGTCCGTGGAACAGATACGCAGTATTTT TRBJ2-3 NA NA TRBV29-1
CASSFTSDRGAFF TGTGCCAGCAGCTTCACTTCGGACAGGGGAGCTTTCTTT TRBJ1-1 TRBD1 NA TRBV7-8
CASSSYRGNTEAFF TGTGCCAGCAGCTCCTACAGGGGGAACACTGAAGCTTTCTTT TRBJ1-1 TRBD1 few TRBV7-3
CSAAKGRNQETQYF TGCAGTGCAGCCAAAGGCAGAAACCAAGAGACCCAGTACTTC TRBJ2-5 NA NA TRBV20-1
CASSLALGGGRETQYF TGTGCCAGCAGCTTGGCTTTGGGTGGAGGGCGCGAGACCCAGTACTTC TRBJ2-5 NA NA TRBV5-6
CASSPFLAGVLLDTQYF TGTGCCAGCAGCCCATTTCTAGCGGGGGTTCTATTAGATACGCAGTATTTT TRBJ2-3 TRBD2 NA TRBV28